This T cell receptor beta chain emerged from a study of graft-versus-host responses after intestinal transplantation. Study-level findings and limits: Levels of circulating GvH clones at their peak were associated with early post-transplant HvG declines. GvH clonotypes were identified within recipient marrow, with a subset emerging first in ileum or blood. Elevated graft-versus-host to host-versus-graft clonal ratios in allografts were recorded for patients with graft-donor T cell macrochimerism.

Generated by immunoSEQ multiplex PCR, the TCRdb table keeps only in-frame clones and is missing some. The table has about 110,000 clones, roughly nine tenths seen once. Germline CDR1 and CDR2: SGHRS and YFSETQ. The CDR3 has 13 amino acids. With V trimmed by 4 bases and J by 4 bases, 4 bases remained unmatched. Notes on this clone: Its antigen is not identified.

V is TRBV5-1 and J is TRBJ1-1; 7 positions agree with TRBD1. This sequence was found in a human donor who was the organ donor for an intestinal transplant. Sequenced here: unstimulated CD4+ T cells sorted from spleen or lymph node cells, sampled before transplant. Here the CDR3 reads CASSLHRGTEAFF. The CDR3 DNA reads as TGCGCCAGCAGCCTGCACAGGGGCACTGAAGCTTTCTTT.